This T cell receptor (beta chain) appears in the sequencing data of a study of OX40 agonist ivuxolimab in advanced cancers. Study-level results: CD8+ T cells averaged more expanded clones than CD4+. At 0.1 to 3.0 mg/kg and by week 6, clonal expansion occurred in CD4+ and CD8+ blood T cells.

Trimming shortened V by 4 bases and J by 2 bases, and 19 bases separated the two germline ends. Germline V gene data show CDR1 as SGHRS and CDR2 as YFSETQ. The CDR3 extends over 16 amino acids. The table came from immunoSEQ multiplex PCR; TCRdb's copy has only in-frame clones and leaves some out. The data hold tens of thousands of clones, with around 75% observed a single time. Remarks on this clone: Its matching antigen is unknown.

Patients with a history of autoimmune disease or on systemic immunosuppression were excluded. The starting material was CD4+ or CD8+ T cells sorted from blood, obtained in a trial of the OX40 agonist ivuxolimab. The source of this sequence is an adult with an advanced solid tumor such as melanoma, head and neck, liver or kidney cancer. The gene calls are TRBV5-1 and TRBJ2-7; D might be TRBD1 (6 bases). CDR3 sequence reads: CASSNRDPNAPYEQYF. CDR3 bases: TGCGCCAGCAGCAACAGGGATCCTAACGCACCCTACGAGCAGTACTTC.